These 2 T cell receptor beta chains were all obtained from the same sample, sequenced in a study of blood T cell repertoires in COVID-19. The repertoire was sequenced with immunoSEQ multiplex PCR; TCRdb's copy has only in-frame clones and lacks some. The sample yields around 58,000 clones, around 87% seen once. Material: peripheral blood. The origin of the receptors is a man aged 55 to 70 with active COVID-19.

The V call is TRBV5-1, the J call TRBJ2-1; D possibly corresponds to TRBD2 (5 bases). CDR3 size: 15 residues. The V end lost 3 bases, the J end lost 0 bases, and 10 bases lay between the germline ends. The germline gives CDR1 SGHRS, CDR2 YFSETQ. The CDR3 nucleotides read TGCGCCAGCAGCTGGACTGGAAGCTCCTACAATGAGCAGTTCTTC. The encoded protein is CASSWTGSSYNEQFF.

J is TRBJ2-3 and V is TRBV7-3; a possible D gene is TRBD2 (6 bases). CDR1 SGHTA and CDR2 FQGTGA come from the germline V gene. Trimming pared 5 bases from V and 1 base from J, leaving 19 bases between. The CDR3 spans 17 residues. CDR3 residues: CASSDNSTGTRTDTQYF. In nucleotides, the CDR3 is TGTGCCAGCAGCGATAACTCAACCGGGACTCGCACAGATACGCAGTATTTT.